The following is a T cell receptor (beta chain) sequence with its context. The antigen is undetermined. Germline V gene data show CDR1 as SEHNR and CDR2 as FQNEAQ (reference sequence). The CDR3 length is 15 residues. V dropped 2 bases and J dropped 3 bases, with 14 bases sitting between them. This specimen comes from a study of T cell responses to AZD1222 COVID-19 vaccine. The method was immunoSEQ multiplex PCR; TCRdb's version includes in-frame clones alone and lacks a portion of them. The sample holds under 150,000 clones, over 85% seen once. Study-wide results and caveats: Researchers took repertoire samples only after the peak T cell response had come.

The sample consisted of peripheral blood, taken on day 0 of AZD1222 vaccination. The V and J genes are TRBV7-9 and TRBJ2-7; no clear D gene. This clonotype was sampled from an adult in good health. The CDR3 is CASSLTATTLYEQYF. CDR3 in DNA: TGTGCCAGCAGCTTAACGGCAACTACCCTCTACGAGCAGTACTTC.